These 18 T cell receptor beta chains came from one sample sequenced in a study of CD8+ T cells in alopecia areata. cDNA prepared by RNA extraction and subsequent reverse transcription served as the template for sequencing. Generated by immunoSEQ multiplex PCR, the TCRdb table keeps only in-frame clones and is missing some. The table records about 270,000 clones without singletons, the ten largest covering more than 1%. The sorting of pooled cutaneous lymph node cells relied on CD4, CD8alpha, NKG2D, NKG2ACE and other markers. Sequencing input: CD4+ T cells sorted from a lymph node. These receptor sequences come from a C3H/HeJ mouse with alopecia areata. The strain's MHC type: H2-k.

With respect to this clone: Each gene name is a mouse one. The sequence runs out 4 residues before the end of the CDR3; the remainder is reconstructed from the germline J gene. Other nucleotide sequences from this sample produce the same CDR3. The chain combines TRBV5 with TRBJ2-7; 8 positions agree with TRBD2. Germline V gene data show CDR1 as LGHNA and CDR2 as YNLKQL (reference sequence). This CDR3 has 14 residues. The CDR3: CASSQTGGTYEQYF. The part of the CDR3 DNA that was read is TGTGCCAGCAGCCAAACTGGGGGTACATAT.

On this clone: Gene names are mouse gene names. The read terminates 4 residues ahead of where the CDR3 ends, so the germline J gene completes it. The same CDR3 is also encoded by other DNA sequences in this sample. The chain carries TRBV5 and TRBJ2-5; maybe TRBD1 (5 bases). With 4 bases removed from V and 3 bases from J, the gap between germline ends came to 8 bases. This CDR3 has 13 amino acids. Per germline, CDR1 LGHNA and CDR2 YNLKQL (reference sequence). This CDR3 is CASSPGHQDTQYF. The DNA read from the CDR3 is TGTGCCAGCAGCCCCGGACATCAAGAC.

This clone was observed a few times. Mouse gene names and germline throughout. The sequenced fragment ends 4 residues before the CDR3 boundary, so the rest is inferred from the germline J gene. In the same sample, other DNA sequences code for this CDR3. This chain joins TRBV19 and TRBJ2-1, with 8 bases lining up with TRBD2. This CDR3 comprises 14 residues. The germline V gene encodes CDR1 FNHDT and CDR2 SITEND (reference sequence). Trimming at V came to 3 bases and at J to 2 bases, leaving 1 base not matched to a gene. The CDR3 bases that were read are TGTGCCAGCAGTACGACTGGGGACTATGCT. It codes for CASSTTGDYA. The CDR3, in full, reads CASSTTGDYAEQFF.

In the case of this clone: Each gene name is a mouse one. The read comes to an end 4 residues before the CDR3 does, leaving the germline J gene to fill in the end. The chain recombines TRBV13-1 with TRBJ1-2; TRBD1 is a possible D gene (6 bases). CDR1 and CDR2 (germline): NSHNY, SYGAGN. V lost 2 bases to trimming and J lost 4 bases, with 9 bases between them. The CDR3 is made up of 13 amino acids. The covered CDR3 bases are TGTGCCAGCAGTGAGGCAGGGGCCTCC. Its translation: CASSEAGAS. The full CDR3 sequence reads CASSEAGASDYTF.

This clone was seen more than once but under ten times. The gene names given are mouse names. Read sequence stops 4 residues before the CDR3 end, and the germline J gene provides the missing end. Other DNA variants within this sample encode the same CDR3. The V and J genes are TRBV19 and TRBJ1-2, with unresolved D. This CDR3 region has 11 residues. Trimming pared 5 bases from V and 2 bases from J, leaving 4 bases between. The germline V gene encodes CDR1 FNHDT and CDR2 SITEND (reference sequence). CDR3 residues: CASRGNSDYTF. The CDR3 DNA, read in part, is TGTGCCAGCAGAGGGAACTCC.

Details on this clone: Germline and genes: mouse. The read stops 3 residues short of the end of the CDR3; the missing end is completed from the germline J gene. The genes are TRBV5 and TRBJ1-6; TRBD1 matches at 8 bases. TRBJ1-6 carries the ORF label, with uncertain function. The CDR3 totals 16 residues. V dropped 2 bases and J dropped 2; count of bases not matched to a gene: 2. CDR1 is LGHNA and CDR2 is YNLKQL in the germline V gene (reference sequence). CDR3 amino acids: CASSQKQGAYNSPLYF. The covered CDR3 bases are TGTGCCAGCAGCCAAAAACAGGGGGCCTATAATTCGCCC.

This clone was picked up a small number of times. The genes and germline here are from mouse. The read halts 4 residues ahead of the CDR3 end, with the missing end drawn from the germline J gene. The V and J genes are TRBV13-3 and TRBJ2-1, with 9 nucleotides matching TRBD1. J was trimmed by 3 bases and V by 5 bases; bases with no gene match: 3. Germline CDR1 reads NNHDY; CDR2 reads SYVADS. The CDR3 is 14 amino acids. CDR3 bases read: TGTGCCAGCAGGCGGGACAGGGTCTATGCT. Its protein is CASRRDRVYA. The complete CDR3 reads CASRRDRVYAEQFF.

Only a few counts were recorded for this clone. Any gene name here is a mouse gene name. The CDR3 bases that were read are TGTGCCAGCAGCCAAGCGACAGACCAAGAC. Residues: CASSQATDQD. The whole CDR3 reads CASSQATDQDTQYF. The chain is built from TRBV5 and TRBJ2-5, with D maybe TRBD1 (5 bases). The CDR3 end falls 4 residues outside the read, so it is completed with the germline J gene. V was cut by 1 base and J by 1 base, with 6 bases left in between. CDR1 is LGHNA and CDR2 is YNLKQL in the germline V gene (reference sequence). The CDR3 sequence is 14 residues long.

This clone was seen only a few times. Genes and germline are mouse. The read terminates 4 residues before the CDR3 end, so the remaining end is supplied by the germline J gene. The genes are TRBV19 and TRBJ1-2, with D possibly being TRBD1 (6 bases). This CDR3 has 14 amino acids. The germline gives CDR1 FNHDT, CDR2 SITEND (reference sequence). V lost 5 bases and J 0 bases, leaving 11 bases between the germline ends. The CDR3 DNA, read in part, is TGTGCCAGCAGAACCGGGACAACAAACTCC. Residues: CASRTGTTNS. The full CDR3 protein reads CASRTGTTNSDYTF. Complete variable domain (other parts from reference TRBV19 and TRBJ1-2): GGIITQTPKFLIGQEGQKLTLKCQQNFNHDTMYWYRQDSGKGLRLIYYSITENDLQKGDLSEGYDASREKKSSFSLTVTSAQKNEMAVFLCASRTGTTNSDYTFGSGTRLLVI.

As concerns this clone: Each gene name is a mouse one. The read halts 4 residues ahead of the CDR3 end, with the missing end drawn from the germline J gene. The V and J genes are TRBV1 and TRBJ1-1, with TRBD1 matching 8 bases. The CDR3 loop spans 16 amino acids. V shed 3 bases, J shed 0 bases, and the junction held 6 bases outside the gene matches. Per germline, CDR1 NSQYPW and CDR2 LRSPGD (reference sequence). The DNA read from the CDR3 is TGCACCTGCAGTGCCCCCCAGGGGGCCTCAAACACA. Protein: CTCSAPQGASNT. The entire CDR3 sequence reads CTCSAPQGASNTEVFF.

This clone was counted a few times. The gene symbols are mouse symbols. The CDR3 end is not reached by the read, which stops 4 residues before it; the germline J gene fills it in. V and J are TRBV5 and TRBJ2-7; 11 bases line up with TRBD1. CDR3 length: 15 amino acids. Germline CDR1 is LGHNA and CDR2 is YNLKQL (reference sequence). The covered CDR3 bases are TGTGCCAGCAGCCAAGAATGGGACAGGGGGTAT. This gives the protein CASSQEWDRGY. The whole CDR3 region reads CASSQEWDRGYEQYF.

A note on this clone: Genes and germline come from the mouse. The CDR3 is cut off 4 residues early in the read; its end comes from the germline J gene. Other DNA variants within this sample encode the same CDR3. The rearrangement uses TRBV19 and TRBJ2-2; 7 bases line up with TRBD1. Germline V lookup: CDR1 FNHDT, CDR2 SITEND (reference sequence). CDR3 length equals 14 residues. The trim removed 4 bases at V and 3 bases at J, leaving 3 bases unmatched. CDR3 DNA (partial): TGTGCCAGCAGTCGACAGGGAGACACCGGG. Translating it yields CASSRQGDTG. The full CDR3 protein reads CASSRQGDTGQLYF.

Remarks on this clone: Gene and germline names: mouse. The CDR3 end is not reached by the read, which stops 4 residues before it; the germline J gene fills it in. Other DNA sequences of this sample code for an identical CDR3. This chain uses TRBV1 with TRBJ2-5; 8 positions agree with TRBD2. This CDR3 has 14 residues. CDR1 NSQYPW and CDR2 LRSPGD come from the germline V gene (reference sequence). The DNA read from the CDR3 is TGCACCTGCAGTGCGGGGGGGCGCGAGGAC. Translation: CTCSAGGRED. The complete CDR3 sequence is CTCSAGGREDTQYF.

This clone was seen a handful of times. Gene names refer to mouse genes. The sequenced fragment ends 4 residues before the CDR3 boundary, so the rest is inferred from the germline J gene. The chain employs TRBV14 and TRBJ2-7; 8 nucleotides align to TRBD2. CDR1 and CDR2 from the germline V gene are SGHDT and FRDEAV. The CDR3 is made up of 14 amino acids. The chain's CDR3 is CASSLRGGAYEQYF. The part of the CDR3 DNA that was read is TGTGCCAGCAGTTTAAGGGGGGGGGCTTAT.

This clone was detected only a few times. Germline and genes: mouse. Coverage ceases 4 residues before the CDR3 finishes, and the germline J gene fills in the end. The rearrangement links TRBV19 to TRBJ2-2; 12 bases map to TRBD1. Germline CDR1 and CDR2: FNHDT and SITEND (reference sequence). There are 16 residues in the CDR3. V was pared by 4 bases and J by 3 bases, with 4 bases of the junction left unmatched. CDR3 region: CASSGWDRGHTGQLYF. CDR3 DNA (partial): TGTGCCAGCAGTGGCTGGGACAGGGGGCACACCGGG. The full variable domain, in which reference TRBV19 and TRBJ2-2 provide the parts outside the CDR3, is GGIITQTPKFLIGQEGQKLTLKCQQNFNHDTMYWYRQDSGKGLRLIYYSITENDLQKGDLSEGYDASREKKSSFSLTVTSAQKNEMAVFLCASSGWDRGHTGQLYFGEGSKLTVL.

This clone has only a few counts. Gene names are mouse gene names. Read coverage stops 4 residues before the CDR3 terminus; the germline J gene supplies the remainder. The chain links TRBV13-1 to TRBJ2-5; TRBD2 agrees at 12 bases. The CDR3 contains 16 residues. The germline CDR1 and CDR2 sequences are NSHNY and SYGAGN. The covered CDR3 bases are TGTGCCAGCAGTGCTATCGGGACTGGGGGGAGGGAC. Amino acid sequence: CASSAIGTGGRD. The whole CDR3 is CASSAIGTGGRDTQYF.

Comments on this clone: Genes and germline are mouse. The CDR3 extends 4 residues past the end of the read, so its final part is completed from the germline J gene. This rearrangement joins TRBV19 to TRBJ2-1; 7 nucleotides match TRBD1. Germline V CDR1 and CDR2: FNHDT, SITEND (reference sequence). The CDR3 covers 12 residues. This chain's CDR3 is CASSMTGAEQFF. CDR3 DNA (partial): TGTGCCAGCAGTATGACAGGGGCT.

This clone was detected a few times. These gene names are mouse names. The DNA read from the CDR3 is TGTGCCAGCACCCCCGGACAGAGATAT. This gives the protein CASTPGQRY. The full CDR3 reads CASTPGQRYEQYF. The V gene is TRBV19, the J gene TRBJ2-7; possibly TRBD1 for D (6 bases). The read falls 4 residues short of the CDR3 end, and the missing part is taken from the germline J gene. Germline CDR1 and CDR2: FNHDT and SITEND (reference sequence). CDR3 length: 13 residues.